One sample yielded the 22 T cell receptor beta chains listed below, sequenced in a study of blood T cell repertoires in COVID-19. Some clones are missing from TCRdb's copy, which holds only in-frame ones; the method was immunoSEQ multiplex PCR. The data hold some 120,000 clones, with under 90% observed a single time. Sequencing input: peripheral blood. Receptors originate from an older woman with acute or convalescent COVID-19.

As for this clone: The junction departs from the called germline gene at one end, perhaps through a read error. The chain couples TRBV4-2 to TRBJ1-6, with D tentatively TRBD1 (6 bases). The germline V gene encodes CDR1 LGHNA and CDR2 YNFKEQ. The CDR3 spans 14 residues. The CDR3 sequence: CASSLGTYTSPLHF. CDR3 sequence (DNA): TGTGCCAGCAGCCTGGGGACATATACTTCACCCCTCCACTTT.

The rearrangement joins TRBV28 to TRBJ1-6; D unclear. The CDR3 has 15 amino acids. With 2 bases removed from V and 13 bases from J, the gap between germline ends came to 18 bases. Looked up from germline, CDR1 is MDHEN and CDR2 is SYDVKM. The CDR3 region is CASSLESLGRGPLHF. DNA for the CDR3: TGTGCCAGCAGTTTAGAATCCCTGGGCCGAGGGCCCCTCCACTTT. The whole variable domain, filled in from reference TRBV28 and TRBJ1-6, reads DVKVTQSSRYLVKRTGEKVFLECVQDMDHENMFWYRQDPGLGLRLIYFSYDVKMKEKGDIPEGYSVSREKKERFSLILESASTNQTSMYLCASSLESLGRGPLHFGNGTRLTVT.

The gene calls are TRBV3-1 (or the pseudogene TRBV3-2) and TRBJ2-1; TRBD1 agrees at 10 bases. The germline V gene has CDR1 LGHDT and CDR2 YNNKEL (reference sequence). The CDR3 has 16 residues. Trimming at V came to 6 bases and at J to 2 bases, leaving 7 bases not matched to a gene. This CDR3 reads CASSPGTGDPYNEQFF. The CDR3 coding sequence is TGTGCCAGCAGTCCCGGGACAGGGGACCCCTACAATGAGCAGTTCTTC.

V and J are TRBV30 and TRBJ2-7; 10 bases line up with TRBD1. Trimming removed 8 bases from V and 5 bases from J; junction bases left unmatched: 9. CDR1 and CDR2 from the germline V gene are GTSNPN and SVGIG (reference sequence). The CDR3 contains 13 residues. CDR3 sequence reads: CAGRDRGIHEQYF. Written as DNA, the CDR3 is TGTGCCGGAAGGGACAGGGGTATCCACGAGCAGTACTTC.

This chain joins TRBV19 and TRBJ2-7; TRBD1 matches 10 bases. This CDR3 has 13 amino acids. Germline V gives CDR1 LNHDA, CDR2 SQIVND (reference sequence). Unmatched junction bases numbered 7, after V lost 9 bases and J lost 5 bases. The CDR3 nucleotides are TGTGCCAGCACGGGACAGGGGTTCCACGAGCAGTACTTC. It is translated as CASTGQGFHEQYF.

The chain couples TRBV9 to TRBJ1-6, with TRBD1 as a possible D gene (6 bases). This CDR3 spans 15 amino acids. Germline CDR1 reads SGDLS; CDR2 reads YYNGEE. The V end was cut by 4 bases, the J end by 7 bases, with 15 bases between. The CDR3 reads CASSPGWTANSPLHF. The DNA of the CDR3 is TGTGCCAGCAGCCCCGGTTGGACAGCGAATTCACCCCTCCACTTT.

This clone was counted between two and nine times. This chain uses TRBV6-1 with TRBJ2-7, with D possibly being TRBD1 (5 bases). The germline V gene encodes CDR1 MNHNS and CDR2 SASEGT. V gave up 3 bases and J gave up 6 bases, with 12 bases separating them. The CDR3 spans 13 residues. The CDR3 bases are TGTGCCAGCAGTGAGGAAGACAGATCCGAGCAGTACTTC. Translating gives CASSEEDRSEQYF.

The gene calls are TRBV28 and TRBJ1-5; D is undetermined. This CDR3 is built from 16 residues. CDR1 MDHEN and CDR2 SYDVKM come from the germline V gene. Deletions cut 5 bases from V and 3 bases from J, with 17 bases between. As DNA, the CDR3 is TGTGCCAGCAGTCTCACGCACCGGGTTACCAATCAGCCCCAGCATTTT. Translating it yields CASSLTHRVTNQPQHF.

V usage is TRBV6-5 and J usage is TRBJ2-7, with TRBD2 matching over 9 bases. The germline V gene has CDR1 MNHEY and CDR2 SVGAGI. Unmatched junction bases numbered 5, after V lost 7 bases and J lost 4 bases. This CDR3 has 13 amino acids. CDR3 sequence (DNA): TGTGCCAGCAAGTCTAGCGGGGTATACGAGCAGTACTTC. Amino acid sequence: CASKSSGVYEQYF.

The chain recombines TRBV7-9 with TRBJ1-5; no clear D. The CDR3 has 13 amino acids. The V gene's germline CDR1 is SEHNR and CDR2 FQNEAQ (reference sequence). V was shortened by 6 bases and J by 3 bases, with 9 bases between the two germline ends. This chain's CDR3 is CASSSSYNQPQHF. In DNA form, the CDR3 reads TGTGCCAGCAGTTCTAGTTACAATCAGCCCCAGCATTTT.

The gene calls are TRBV28 and TRBJ2-3, with unresolved D. The germline V gene has CDR1 MDHEN and CDR2 SYDVKM. This CDR3 is 14 amino acids long. V gave up 8 bases and J gave up 0 bases, with 12 bases separating them. The CDR3 nucleotides read TGTGCCAGCCGACATGGTTCTAGCACAGATACGCAGTATTTT. It encodes CASRHGSSTDTQYF.

CDR3 in amino acids: CASWGQGELFF. The CDR3 coding sequence is TGTGCCAGCTGGGGGCAGGGGGAGCTGTTTTTT. The V call is TRBV27, the J call TRBJ2-2; TRBD1 might be the D (6 bases). V was cut by 8 bases and J by 8 bases, with 9 bases left in between. Per the germline V gene, CDR1 is MNHEY and CDR2 is SMNVEV (reference sequence). The CDR3 has 11 residues.

There are a few counts of this clone. The rearrangement links TRBV2 to TRBJ1-4, with D possibly TRBD1 on 5 matching bases. The CDR3 has 16 residues. Germline lookup yields CDR1 SNHLY and CDR2 FYNNEI. The ends were cut back, 6 bases at V and 10 bases at J, with 24 bases in the middle. In nucleotides, the CDR3 is TGTGCCAGCAGCCCTATCTCCGGGACTCAAAGTGGAAAACTGTTTTTT. Its translation is CASSPISGTQSGKLFF.

This sequence joins TRBV27 and TRBJ1-1; 8 bases map to TRBD1. V lost 6 bases, J lost 4 bases, and 7 bases stayed unmatched. The V gene's germline CDR1 is MNHEY and CDR2 SMNVEV (reference sequence). The CDR3 covers 14 residues. The CDR3 spells CASSRTGPFTEAFF. CDR3 nucleotides: TGTGCCAGCAGCCGGACAGGGCCTTTCACTGAAGCTTTCTTT.

The gene calls are TRBV7-8 and TRBJ2-3; possibly TRBD1 for D (6 bases). Looked up from germline, CDR1 is SGHVS and CDR2 is FQNEAQ. There are 14 residues in the CDR3. The V gene lost 3 bases and the J gene lost 2 bases, with 9 bases spanning the gap. The CDR3 DNA is TGTGCCAGCAGCTTGGGGGCGTTCACAGATACGCAGTATTTT. This encodes CASSLGAFTDTQYF.

This chain connects TRBV7-9 to TRBJ1-4; D is unclear. This CDR3 is built from 15 residues. V dropped 2 bases and J dropped 6 bases, with 13 bases sitting between them. Germline CDR1 is SEHNR and CDR2 is FQNEAQ (reference sequence). CDR3 sequence reads: CASSLSGFPDEKLFF. The CDR3 DNA reads as TGTGCCAGCAGCTTATCGGGTTTCCCCGATGAAAAACTGTTTTTT.

This clone was detected a few times. The chain is built from TRBV15 and TRBJ1-3; D may be TRBD1 (6 bases). The CDR3 contains 15 residues. The germline V and J ends were trimmed by 0 bases and 3 bases, with 9 bases remaining between them. Germline V lookup: CDR1 LNHNV, CDR2 YYDKDF (reference sequence). CDR3 region: CATSRDGGFGNTIYF. DNA of the CDR3: TGTGCCACCAGCAGAGATGGGGGCTTTGGAAACACCATATATTTT.

V and J are TRBV23-1 and TRBJ1-2; TRBD1 is a possible D gene (6 bases). TRBV23-1 is an ORF for which the function is uncertain. The germline V and J ends were trimmed by 8 bases and 4 bases, with 11 bases remaining between them. The CDR3 totals 12 residues. The CDR3, as DNA: TGCGCCAGCCTTCGGGACATCTATGGCTACACCTTC. It is translated as CASLRDIYGYTF.

V usage is TRBV24-1 and J usage is TRBJ1-5; the match to TRBD1 covers 9 bases. Looked up from germline, CDR1 is KGHDR and CDR2 is SFDVKD. V trimming: 2 bases; J trimming: 9 bases; junction bases outside the gene matches: 7. The CDR3 length is 15 residues. The CDR3 DNA reads as TGTGCCACCAGTGATTCCGGGACAGGGTATGGGCCCCAGCATTTT. Its protein product is CATSDSGTGYGPQHF.

This chain links TRBV3-1 (or the pseudogene TRBV3-2) with TRBJ1-1; a weak D match, TRBD1 (6 bases). Germline assignment: CDR1 LGHDT and CDR2 YNNKEL (reference sequence). The V gene lost 2 bases and the J gene lost 5 bases, with 15 bases spanning the gap. This CDR3 is 15 amino acids long. The CDR3 region has the DNA TGTGCCAGCAGCCAATTCTATGGCCAGGGGACTGAAGCTTTCTTT. Translating gives CASSQFYGQGTEAFF.

The J gene is TRBJ2-5, the V gene TRBV5-1; D might be TRBD2 (7 bases). Germline values: CDR1 SGHRS, CDR2 YFSETQ. This CDR3 has 14 amino acids. V was shortened by 5 bases and J by 2 bases, with 13 bases between the two germline ends. The DNA of the CDR3 is TGCGCCAGCAGACGGGGGGCGGCACAAGAGACCCAGTACTTC. This translates into CASRRGAAQETQYF. The whole variable domain, filled in from reference TRBV5-1 and TRBJ2-5, reads KAGVTQTPRYLIKTRGQQVTLSCSPISGHRSVSWYQQTPGQGLQFLFEYFSETQRNKGNFPGRFSGRQFSNSRSEMNVSTLELGDSALYLCASRRGAAQETQYFGPGTRLLVL.

This clone showed up just a few times. The rearrangement joins TRBV15 to TRBJ1-4; D gene uncertain. Trimming cost V 11 bases and J 10 bases, with 23 bases left between them. CDR1 is LNHNV, CDR2 YYDKDF, per germline (reference sequence). This CDR3 has 14 residues. CDR3 in amino acids: CASRAGQNRGKLFF. The DNA for the CDR3 is TGTGCCTCACGGGCAGGCCAGAACCGGGGAAAACTGTTTTTT.